This TCR beta chain is drawn from a study of blood T cell repertoires in COVID-19 (TCRdb year 2020). The study in broad terms: The collaborator samples originated in the United States, Italy and Spain and spanned the acute and convalescent phases of COVID-19. The material from the prospective study consisted of cDNA or gDNA derived from T cells, B-cell-depleted T cells, or PBMCs. Deeply sampled blood TCRbeta repertoires from subjects exposed to, actively infected with, or recovered from COVID-19 were included in the dataset. The repertoires were made available in a free public database intended to serve as a resource for research on the immune response to SARS-CoV-2. The samples were drawn from the first 160 participants of the ongoing ImmuneRACE study and from 950 to 1,500 subjects provided by 6 global collaborators. Sample metadata almost always included a de-identified subject ID, COVID-19 status, age in years and sex. Where available, HLA class I and class II types were obtained from metadata supplied by the sample provider rather than from assay-based typing. Summary of the overall study and its limitations: The quantity of clinical and demographic metadata differed by source and by participant and was supplied without curation.

Points on this clone: The antigen it binds to is not known. Within one base of it there is no much larger clone, and no base qualities were kept.

One collaborating source in Seattle enrolled patients during active infection and followed them longitudinally through the course of disease. The collaborating institutions used their own protocols to collect whole blood in K2EDTA tubes. For TCRbeta analysis, collaborators shipped samples as frozen whole blood, isolated PBMCs, or DNA extracted from either of those sample types. The germline V gene supplies CDR1 SGHAT and CDR2 FQNNGV. V drops 1 base and J drops 2 bases, leaving 11 bases in between. Including cysteine and phenylalanine, the CDR3 has 16 amino acids. Just the 48-base CDR3 DNA is kept, in frame starting at base 1. The immunoSEQ Assay, a bias-controlled multiplex PCR, was used to amplify TCRbeta CDR3 regions from genomic DNA. The paper's data handling went like this. Within the assay, amplification of reference gene primers was used to estimate how many nucleated cells each sample contained. To quantify the absolute abundance of each unique TCRbeta CDR3 rearrangement, sequence reads were collapsed and filtered. For each sample, productive Simpson clonality was calculated as the square root of Simpson's diversity index over productive rearrangements. The table comes from immuneACCESS by way of TCRdb, which keeps in-frame sequences with V and J called. Part of the clones is missing from these tables; in studies checked, under half for an unresolved V gene and the rest for unknown reasons. V, J and clone size were drawn from that table, and D and trimming were deduced from the DNA. This sample has almost 200,000 clones in its table, and just under 85% of those were observed once. 0.85% to 0.95% of the sample is taken by the ten largest.

This TCR derives from a man in his sixties with COVID-19, enrolled during active disease. The sequencing sample was made of peripheral blood. This sequence uses TRBV11-2 and TRBJ2-2, with no reliable assignment of the D segment. The base sequence is TGTGCCAGCAGCTTAGGCCAAACTCGAAACACCGGGGAGCTGTTTTTT. Its amino acids are CASSLGQTRNTGELFF.